These T cell receptor beta chains were read from a single sample in a study of patients and donors after allogeneic stem cell transplantation. MiXCR, applied by TCRdb to the RT-PCR reads, yields one record per CDR3 protein. The sample has around 150,000 distinct CDR3 sequences, approximately 30% seen once. Source material: blood, either unsorted or a sorted T cell fraction (not recorded which). These receptors all stem from a human donor who was either an allogeneic HSCT recipient or a stem cell or donor lymphocyte infusion donor (not recorded which). It is not recorded whose cells these are; they may come from a transplant donor. Both conserved end residues are part of each CDR3. D genes are given only for firm matches. The size field is filled for only some rows; it gives once, few, many or a size class.

NA	TRBV28	TRBJ1-1	TRBD1	CASSLPDRANTEAFF	TGTGCCAGCAGTTTACCCGACAGGGCGAACACTGAAGCTTTCTTT
few	TRBV27	TRBJ2-7	TRBD2	CASSLSSGRFYEQYF	TGTGCCAGCAGTTTATCTAGCGGGAGATTTTACGAGCAGTACTTC
few	TRBV7-8	TRBJ1-5	NA	CASSLGGRFNQPQHF	TGTGCCAGCAGCTTAGGGGGGCGCTTTAATCAGCCCCAGCATTTT
NA	TRBV7-9	TRBJ2-2	TRBD1	CASSPRTGWNTGELFF	TGTGCCAGCAGCCCCCGGACAGGGTGGAACACCGGGGAGCTGTTTTTT
many	TRBV6-2/TRBV6-3	TRBJ1-5	NA	CASSYQGLSNQPQHF	TGTGCCAGCAGTTACCAGGGTCTAAGCAATCAGCCCCAGCATTTT
NA	TRBV6-1	TRBJ2-7	TRBD2	CASSALGGTYEQYF	TGTGCCAGCAGTGCCCTGGGGGGGACCTACGAGCAGTACTTC
NA	TRBV6-5	TRBJ2-7	NA	CASSYSGTGPYEQYF	TGTGCCAGCAGTTACTCCGGGACGGGACCGTACGAGCAGTACTTC
few	TRBV28	TRBJ2-7	TRBD1	CASTLVGQGAEQYF	TGTGCCAGCACCCTAGTGGGACAGGGGGCCGAGCAGTACTTC
NA	TRBV28	TRBJ2-7	NA	CASSLGGTPQYF	TGTGCCAGCAGTTTAGGGGGTACCCCACAGTACTTC
few	TRBV15	TRBJ2-1	NA	CATSVTGALNEQFF	TGTGCCACCAGCGTGACGGGTGCGTTGAATGAGCAGTTCTTC
few	TRBV3-1	TRBJ2-7	NA	CASSQVLSADEQYF	TGTGCCAGCAGCCAAGTTTTGAGTGCCGACGAGCAGTACTTC
NA	TRBV3-1	TRBJ2-4	TRBD2	CASSPPVPSGRGIQYF	TGTGCCAGCAGCCCCCCTGTTCCTAGCGGGAGAGGCATTCAGTACTTC
NA	TRBV12-3/TRBV12-4	TRBJ2-1	NA	CASSPIRAGSQFF	TGTGCCAGCAGTCCCATCAGGGCGGGCTCTCAGTTCTTC
few	TRBV7-8	TRBJ2-2	NA	CANTGELFF	TGTGCGAACACCGGGGAGCTGTTTTTT